A single sample is the source of the 8 T cell receptor beta chains below, sequenced in a study of control samples from healthy donors and cancer patients. Profiled with immunoSEQ multiplex PCR; TCRdb holds only in-frame clones, not every one. The data hold 80,000 to 85,000 clones, with roughly 84% observed a single time. The source material was blood. Receptors originate from a woman between 50 and 59 years old in good health.

This chain uses TRBV11-2 with TRBJ2-1; 12 bases fit TRBD2. Unmatched junction bases numbered 7, after V lost 1 base and J lost 6 bases. Germline V gene lookup returns CDR1 SGHAT and CDR2 FQNNGV. The CDR3 has 17 residues. Here the CDR3 DNA reads TGTGCCAGCAGCTTAGTATCTAGCGGGGGGGCAAGCAATGAGCAGTTCTTC. It codes for CASSLVSSGGASNEQFF. Full variable domain (missing parts from reference TRBV11-2 and TRBJ2-1): EAGVAQSPRYKIIEKRQSVAFWCNPISGHATLYWYQQILGQGPKLLIQFQNNGVVDDSQLPKDRFSAERLKGVDSTLKIQPAKLEDSAVYLCASSLVSSGGASNEQFFGPGTRLTVL.

V is TRBV12-3 or TRBV12-4 and J is TRBJ2-1; D unclear. Trimming took 9 bases from V and 5 from J, leaving 14 bases between them. The CDR3 extends over 13 amino acids. The CDR3 loop reads CASVIAEHNEQFF. The CDR3 DNA follows: TGTGCCAGTGTTATCGCGGAACACAATGAGCAGTTCTTC.

This clone was seen only once. One end of the junction fails to match germline, which may point to a read error. The chain joins TRBV5-7 to TRBJ2-6; maybe TRBD2 (5 bases). TRBV5-7 is given ORF status, its function remaining uncertain. This CDR3 region has 9 residues. CDR3 region: CASSVRVSF. In nucleotides, the CDR3 is TGTGCCAGCAGCGTGAGGGTATCTTTC.

The V gene is TRBV2, the J gene TRBJ1-6; TRBD1 agrees at 7 bases. The junction had 1 base not matched to a gene; V was cut back by 6 bases and J by 2 bases. The CDR3 runs 14 residues. Germline lookup yields CDR1 SNHLY and CDR2 FYNNEI. Written as DNA, the CDR3 is TGTGCCAGCAGCAGGGGGGCCTATAATTCACCCCTCCACTTT. Protein: CASSRGAYNSPLHF.

The chain has TRBV2 and TRBJ1-1; 8 bases fit TRBD1. The junction had 4 bases not matched to a gene; V was cut back by 6 bases and J by 1 base. In germline, CDR1 is SNHLY, CDR2 FYNNEI. This CDR3 spans 14 amino acids. Here the CDR3 reads CASRGQAKNTEAFF. CDR3 sequence (DNA): TGTGCCAGCAGGGGACAGGCAAAGAACACTGAAGCTTTCTTT.

This chain links TRBV19 with TRBJ2-4; TRBD1 aligns across 7 bases. Germline assignment: CDR1 LNHDA and CDR2 SQIVND (reference sequence). The CDR3 consists of 13 residues. V shed 4 bases and J 8 bases; nucleotides not matched to a gene: 5. For the CDR3, the DNA is TGTGCCAGTAGTACGAACAGGGGAGACATTCAGTACTTC. Translating it yields CASSTNRGDIQYF.

The V call is TRBV7-8, the J call TRBJ2-7; D is undetermined. The ends were cut back, 5 bases at V and 0 bases at J, with 17 bases in the middle. Germline V lookup: CDR1 SGHVS, CDR2 FQNEAQ. CDR3 length: 16 amino acids. The CDR3 nucleotides read TGTGCCAGCAGCCCAGGTAGGGCTAAAGTCTCCTACGAGCAGTACTTC. The encoded protein is CASSPGRAKVSYEQYF.

The chain links TRBV18 to TRBJ1-3, with D maybe TRBD1 (5 bases). CDR3 length: 13 residues. Germline CDR1 KGHSH, CDR2 LQKENI. Trimming stripped 3 bases from V and 2 bases from J, with 5 bases between. CDR3 nucleotide sequence: TGTGCCAGCTCACCGGGGGCTGGAAACACCATATATTTT. Amino acids: CASSPGAGNTIYF.